This TCR beta chain was identified in a study of vaccination and CD4 T cells after COVID-19. Study-wide context: For post-vaccine samples, collection took place a median approximately 78 days after dose two, ranging from 14 to 241.

Germline V CDR1 and CDR2: SGHAT, FQDESV (reference sequence). The CDR3 spans 15 residues. Trimming shortened V by 5 bases and J by 4 bases, and 18 bases separated the two germline ends. Cultured CD4+ T cell DNA underwent sequencing with the Oncomine TCR Beta short-read assay. A single record per CDR3 protein comes from TCRdb applying MiXCR to the PCR reads. The sample has 8,500 to 9,500 distinct CDR3 sequences; 31% are singletons. This clonotype was observed a handful of times. What it binds is not known. Treatment specified: approximately nine-day PBMC culture with coronavirus spike peptide pools or control peptides (ViraFEST assay). Collection of the unexposed donor's CD4+ T cells took place before the COVID-19 pandemic (2011-2018). Fresh replacement IL-2 medium substituted for half the medium on days 3 and 7.

The receptor comes from a human donor in good health. The sequenced sample was CD4+ T cells from blood, cultured in vitro. The chain recombines TRBV11-1 with TRBJ2-7, with a weak D call TRBD2 (6 bases). CDR3 in DNA: TGTGCCAGCAGCCGCAAACTAGATGGACTATACGAGCAGTACTTC. Its protein is CASSRKLDGLYEQYF. The complete variable domain, with remaining parts taken from reference TRBV11-1 and TRBJ2-7, reads EAEVAQSPRYKITEKSQAVAFWCDPISGHATLYWYRQILGQGPELLVQFQDESVVDDSQLPKDRFSAERLKGVDSTLKIQPAELGDSAMYLCASSRKLDGLYEQYFGPGTRLTVT.